This T cell receptor (beta chain) is from a study of blood T cell repertoires in COVID-19. Study in general: The samples span acute and convalescent COVID-19 from the United States, Italy and Spain. T cells, B-cell-depleted T cells, or PBMCs provided the cDNA or gDNA that served as material.

The sample holds one count of this clone. Original methodology: Reference gene primers were amplified, and this amplification served to estimate nucleated cell counts. Only in-frame clones appear in the TCRdb table, and some are missing; sequencing was by immunoSEQ multiplex PCR. V and J calls and clone size are as listed in that table; D and trimming were resolved from the DNA. Here the sample spans a few hundred thousand clones, roughly nine tenths being singletons. Sequencing input: peripheral blood. The source of this sequence is a woman aged 40 to 49 who had recovered from COVID-19.

This CDR3 reads CASSQIAGGRYEQYF. CDR3 DNA sequence: TGCGCCAGCAGCCAAATAGCGGGAGGGAGGTACGAGCAGTACTTC. J is TRBJ2-7 and V is TRBV4-1, with 11 bases identical to TRBD2. The germline CDR1 and CDR2 sequences are MGHRA and YSYEKL. V shed 2 bases, J shed 4 bases, and the junction held 4 bases outside the gene matches. This CDR3 spans 15 amino acids.